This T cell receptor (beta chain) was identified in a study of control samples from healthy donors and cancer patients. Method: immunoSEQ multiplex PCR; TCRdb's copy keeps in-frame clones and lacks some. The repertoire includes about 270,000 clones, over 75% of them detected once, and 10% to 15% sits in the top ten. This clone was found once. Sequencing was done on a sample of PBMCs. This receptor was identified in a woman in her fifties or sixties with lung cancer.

DNA of the CDR3: TGTGCCAGCAGACGGGACAGGGCGCCCACAGATACGCAGTATTTT. The encoded protein is CASRRDRAPTDTQYF. The rearrangement joins TRBV5-4 to TRBJ2-3; TRBD1 agrees at 9 bases. V trimming: 5 bases; J trimming: 2 bases; junction bases outside the gene matches: 6. The V gene's germline CDR1 is SGHNT and CDR2 YYREEE (reference sequence). The CDR3 has 15 amino acids.